This TCR beta chain was captured in a study of technical replicates of blood from a handful of donors. The CDR3 consists of 15 residues. V lost 7 bases and J lost 3, with 19 bases in between. CDR1 is SGHVS and CDR2 is FQNEAQ in the germline V gene. The protocol was immunoSEQ multiplex PCR, while the TCRdb copy is restricted to in-frame clones and leaves out a portion. In the table there are under 70,000 clones, more than 70% of which are singletons. Sequencing was done on a sample of PBMCs. J is TRBJ2-7 and V is TRBV7-8; D possibly corresponds to TRBD1 (6 bases). The receptor was isolated from a human donor in good health. Some clones in this sample may be carry-over from other donors' samples. The CDR3 loop reads CASIPLLGAGYEQYF. CDR3 bases: TGTGCCAGCATCCCGCTGTTGGGGGCTGGCTACGAGCAGTACTTC.